A selection of T cell receptor beta chains follows, all from one sample in a study of T cell responses to AZD1222 COVID-19 vaccine. Using immunoSEQ multiplex PCR, the repertoire was profiled, and TCRdb retains in-frame clones only, with some absent. The sample yields about 100,000 clones, roughly 88% seen once. Sample: peripheral blood, taken on day 0 of AZD1222 vaccination. The source of these receptors is an adult in good health. CDR3s include the opening cysteine and the closing phenylalanine or tryptophan.

CDR3,V,length
CSASYQGKEQYF,TRBV20-1,12
CASRRPGLVTDTQYF,TRBV6-5,15
CASSPRNTGSADTQYF,TRBV18,16
CSVRTAISDNGFYGYTF,TRBV29-1,17
CASSLVLAGFEQYF,TRBV7-9,14
CASSSPTVNTEAFF,TRBV28,14
CASSQSDYLNTEAFF,TRBV3-1/TRBV3-2,15
CASSQETRRSGRGRNEQFF,TRBV4-2,19
CASREDNQLTEAFF,TRBV4-3,14
CASSAGRYGYTF,TRBV28,12
CASSDGTGRSPLHF,TRBV2,14
CASRNASGGYTF,TRBV10-1,12
CASGAYVENSPLHF,TRBV2,14
CATSENGLAGYSDTQYF,TRBV24-1,17
CASFRRQGNYNEQFF,TRBV5-1,15
CASSHTGTSGQETQYF,TRBV3-1/TRBV3-2,16
CASSLERGGGDLEKLFF,TRBV7-2,17
CSARPVYEQYF,TRBV20-1,11
CASSSGRGQETQYF,TRBV5-1,14
CASRTGLAGVYEQYF,TRBV28,15
CASSHPRTGKNTIYF,TRBV3-1/TRBV3-2,15
CASSIRGLSWTGMNTEAFF,TRBV19,19